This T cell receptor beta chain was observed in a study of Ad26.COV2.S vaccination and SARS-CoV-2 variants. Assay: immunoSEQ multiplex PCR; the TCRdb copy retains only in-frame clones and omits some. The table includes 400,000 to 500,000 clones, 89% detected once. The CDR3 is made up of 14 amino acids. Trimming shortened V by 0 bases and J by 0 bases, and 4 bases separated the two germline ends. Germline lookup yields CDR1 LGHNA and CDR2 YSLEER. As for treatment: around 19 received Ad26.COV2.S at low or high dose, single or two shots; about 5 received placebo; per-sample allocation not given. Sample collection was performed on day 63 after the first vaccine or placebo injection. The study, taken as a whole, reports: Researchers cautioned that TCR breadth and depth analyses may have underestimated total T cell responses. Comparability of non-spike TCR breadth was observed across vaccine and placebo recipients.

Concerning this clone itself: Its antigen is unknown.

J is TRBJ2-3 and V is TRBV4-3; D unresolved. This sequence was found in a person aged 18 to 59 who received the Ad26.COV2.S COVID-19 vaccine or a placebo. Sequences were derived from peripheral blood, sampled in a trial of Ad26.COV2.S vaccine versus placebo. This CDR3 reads CASSQDASTDTQYF. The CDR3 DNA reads TGCGCCAGCAGCCAAGACGCCAGCACAGATACGCAGTATTTT.